This TCR beta chain stems from a study of T cell changes during pregnancy in multiple sclerosis. V was clipped by 10 bases and J by 3 bases; unmatched bases: 8. Germline CDR1 ENHRY, CDR2 SYGVKD. This CDR3 has 14 amino acids. The method was immunoSEQ multiplex PCR; TCRdb's version includes in-frame clones alone and lacks a portion of them. The repertoire consists of more than 30,000 clones, with around 89% occurring once and the leading ten covering roughly 0.52%. Sequencing used CD4+ T cells from peripheral blood mononuclear cells, obtained in the third trimester of pregnancy. The chain is built from TRBV10-3 and TRBJ1-2; 10 bases match TRBD1. This TCR was recovered from a female donor in good health, enrolled as a control in a pregnancy study. In DNA form, the CDR3 reads TGTGCCACCTCCGGGACAGGGGAACACTATGGCTACACCTTC. Translating it yields CATSGTGEHYGYTF.